This T cell receptor beta chain was sequenced in a study of T cells in Graves' hyperthyroidism and ophthalmopathy (dated by TCRdb to about 2019). In the study overall: A discovery cohort of fewer than 110 patients, roughly 45 with Graves' ophthalmopathy and about 58 with stable Graves' hyperthyroidism, was used to find distinguishing TCR V-J signatures. An independent validation cohort of 18 to 20 hyperthyroidism patients and 17 patients who later progressed to ophthalmopathy tested prospective prediction of ophthalmopathy. For training and testing, the roughly 97 patients in the discovery cohort were randomly divided in a 7:3 ratio. Thyroid tissue and blood T-cell repertoires from six Graves' hyperthyroidism patients were also compared in the study. Following sampling, methimazole starting at 30 mg daily was given to hyperthyroidism patients, and high-dose intravenous methylprednisolone was given to ophthalmopathy patients. TCR Vbeta CDR3 sequencing of around 130 peripheral blood samples (roughly 43 ophthalmopathy, 75 or so hyperthyroidism and roughly 17 progressor patients) is reported in the paper.

Results and caveats for the whole study, not just this receptor: Blood samples also contained most of the expanded thyroid clonotypes (frequency above 0.001), which suggests that blood repertoires may reflect thyroid immune responses. In cross-validation, a model built on a 13 V-J signature told ophthalmopathy apart from stable hyperthyroidism with about 90% sensitivity and approximately 84% specificity, and in testing the same model reached 80%/75%. No statistical method was used to set the sample size in advance, and investigators knew the group allocation. In validation, the model predicted progression to ophthalmopathy a median of about 5.9 months before onset, with roughly 71% sensitivity and 72.22% specificity.

Graves' hyperthyroidism was defined as stable when no progression to ophthalmopathy occurred over 18 months of follow-up. Hyperthyroidism patients were newly diagnosed, had a disease duration of under 2 months, and were aged 18 to 65 years. Exclusion was applied to patients with uncontrolled infections, other autoimmune diseases, pregnancy or lactation. Diagnoses were established on the basis of clinical symptoms, serum thyroxine and TRAb, thyroid ultrasound, and orbital computed tomography. Trizol reagent was used to extract total RNA, and RNA quality was then checked on an Agilent 2100 Bioanalyzer. This clonotype was counted at least ten times. Its cognate antigen has yet to be identified. No base-level quality is on record; no much larger clone is a single base apart. The TCR beta CDR3 regions were amplified from the RNA transcripts. For the first round of RT-PCR on the TCR CDR3, the HTBI primer set was used together with the Qiagen OneStep RT-PCR kit. Libraries were constructed in a second round of multiplex PCR, after which size selection and purification were carried out. Libraries were sequenced paired-end with 100 bp reads on an Illumina HiSeq2000. Concerning the study's data processing: SOAPnuke was used to process the raw data, removing reads that contained adapters or uncalled bases, had a mean Phred below 15, or lacked an exact match to the constant primer or identifier. COPE v1.2.5 was used to merge the high-quality paired reads, and each unique nucleotide sequence was defined as a clonotype. MiTCR v1.1 was used to align clonotypes to the IMGT TRBV, TRBD and TRBJ reference segments. The analysis was restricted to V-J combinations with a frequency above 0.0001, which together covered 99% to 99.2% of the repertoires. A TCS score was defined as the ratio between F50 (clonal expansion) and ExV (chaos), using BLOSUM62-based TCRdist between CDR3 peptides within each V-J. Welch's t-statistics and random forest reduced roughly 500 V-J features to 13, which were used in a naive Bayes classifier (R e1071). Thyroid-blood repertoire similarity was quantified with the Morisita-Horn index. The public sequencing data were trimmed at Q25 with fastp and processed into clonotypes with MiXCR by TCRdb, which kept only in-frame beta chains. Merged by CDR3 protein, the rows form single entries marked with the most common genes and DNA. The V and J calls follow TCRdb's processing rather than the paper's. Within this sample are a few hundred thousand distinct CDR3 sequences, with under 60% of them counted one time only. Of the sample, more than 7.5% is held by the ten largest clones.

Taken from the germline V gene, the CDR1 and CDR2 loops are SGHDN and FVKESK. V is cut by 6 bases and J by 4 bases, and the space between the germline ends is 12 bases. CDR3 length: 13 amino acids, cysteine to phenylalanine. Just CDR3 DNA is preserved here, 39 bases in frame from base 1. The clonotype originates from a woman between 18 and 29 years old with Graves' hyperthyroidism. The sample taken for sequencing was peripheral blood or thyroid tissue (not recorded which). The rearrangement combines TRBV14 with TRBJ1-1, with no D gene named confidently. Here the CDR3 is given as CASRTVLGTEAFF. The DNA sequence reads TGTGCCAGCAGAACGGTCTTGGGCACTGAAGCTTTCTTT. Joined to the reference TRBV14 and TRBJ1-1 proteins, this CDR3 gives the full variable domain: EAGVTQFPSHSVIEKGQTVTLRCDPISGHDNLYWYRRVMGKEIKFLLHFVKESKQDESGMPNNRFLAERTGGTYSTLKVQPAELEDSGVYFCASRTVLGTEAFFGQGTRLTVV.